These T cell receptor beta chains were read from a single sample in a study of blood T cell repertoires in COVID-19. TCRdb keeps only in-frame clones here, not all; method: immunoSEQ multiplex PCR. This table holds about 190,000 clones, roughly 85% found once. The sample consisted of peripheral blood. These receptor sequences come from a woman under 40 with acute or convalescent COVID-19. Each CDR3 is given with its conserved first and last residue. Each record gives: D gene, clone size, V gene, J gene, CDR3 DNA, CDR3 protein. D genes are given only for firm matches. Some rows mark clone size as missing; the rest say once, few, many or name a class of expanded clone.

NA	NA	TRBV30	TRBJ1-1	TGTGCCTGGGACCCCCCGGGGACTGAAGCTTTCTTT	CAWDPPGTEAFF
TRBD2	NA	TRBV6-6	TRBJ2-7	TGTGCCAGCAGTAGTGGACTAGCGGGGGGCGGGTACTTC	CASSSGLAGGGYF
NA	once	TRBV21-1	TRBJ1-5	TGTGCCAGCAGCAAGCCGGACAGGCAGAATCAGCCCCAGCATTTT	CASSKPDRQNQPQHF
TRBD2	NA	TRBV28	TRBJ2-3	TGTGCCGTACAGCGTAGGGAGGGTGGAACAGATACGCAGTATTTT	CAVQRREGGTDTQYF
NA	NA	TRBV4-2	TRBJ1-2	TGTGCCAGCAGCCGGAAAGAAGTACAGGCCTATGGCTACACCTTC	CASSRKEVQAYGYTF
NA	NA	TRBV7-8	TRBJ2-7	TGTGCCAGCAGCTTGACGGACAGCACCTACGAGCAGTACTTC	CASSLTDSTYEQYF
NA	once	TRBV6-5	TRBJ2-2	TGTGCCGGAGGGACAGACACCGGGGAGCTGTTTTTT	CAGGTDTGELFF
NA	NA	TRBV9	TRBJ2-3	TGTGCCAGCAGCGTAGTTCCCCTGAGCTTGCCGCAGTATTTT	CASSVVPLSLPQYF
NA	NA	TRBV18	TRBJ2-3	TGTGCCAGCTCACCAGGGGCAGGGTATATGGATACGCAGTATTTT	CASSPGAGYMDTQYF
NA	once	TRBV30	TRBJ1-5	TGTGCCTGGAGCCCTGGACAGTATAGCAATCAGCCCCAGCATTTT	CAWSPGQYSNQPQHF
NA	NA	TRBV19	TRBJ1-1	TGTGCCAGTAGTGCAAGACAGTCCATGAACACTGAAGCTTTCTTT	CASSARQSMNTEAFF
NA	NA	TRBV28	TRBJ1-6	TGTGCCAGCAGTCTCTATAATTCACCCCTCCACTTT	CASSLYNSPLHF
NA	NA	TRBV5-6	TRBJ1-1	TGTGCCAGCAGCTTACAGGGCCTCGGGAACACTGAAGCTTTCTTT	CASSLQGLGNTEAFF
TRBD2	NA	TRBV19	TRBJ2-5	TGTGCCAGTAGCTTTCTAGCGGGAGGCTGGGAGACCCAGTACTTC	CASSFLAGGWETQYF